A single sample gave rise to the 10 T cell receptor beta chains below, sequenced in a study of T cells in Graves' hyperthyroidism and ophthalmopathy. RNA transcripts gave rise to amplified TCR beta CDR3 regions. First-round RT-PCR targeting the TCR CDR3 was performed with the HTBI primer set. MiXCR was run by TCRdb on the multiplex PCR reads, yielding one entry per CDR3 protein. Here the sample spans hundreds of thousands of distinct CDR3 sequences, about a fifth being singletons. Sequenced material: blood. These receptors came from a man aged 25-45 years with Graves' ophthalmopathy.

Note on this clonotype: A much larger clone is a single base away; this may be a read error. The chain links TRBV12-3 or TRBV12-4 to TRBJ1-1, with D uncertain. V lost 3 bases and J 3 bases, leaving 8 bases between the germline ends. The CDR3 consists of 13 residues. CDR3 coding DNA: TGTGCCAGCAGTTTTCCGGTGGACACTGAAGCTTTCTTT. Translating gives CASSFPVDTEAFF.

This rearrangement joins TRBV19 to TRBJ2-4; D gene uncertain. The CDR3 sequence is 15 residues long. Germline V lookup: CDR1 LNHDA, CDR2 SQIVND (reference sequence). V lost 4 bases, J lost 6 bases, and 16 bases lay in between. CDR3 in amino acids: CASSTGSPIGNIQYF. The CDR3 DNA reads TGTGCCAGTAGTACCGGCTCCCCAATCGGAAACATTCAGTACTTC.

This clonotype showed up just a few times. V usage is TRBV13 and J usage is TRBJ2-5, with 9 positions matching TRBD2. J gave up 1 base and V 5 bases, and 14 bases lay outside the gene matches. The CDR3 covers 18 residues. In germline, CDR1 is PRHDT, CDR2 FYEKMQ (reference sequence). CDR3 in DNA: TGTGCCAGCAGCAATCCCTTAGCGGGAGCCCCTCTCCAAGAGACCCAGTACTTC. Translation gives CASSNPLAGAPLQETQYF.

J is TRBJ2-7 and V is TRBV20-1; TRBD2 might be the D (5 bases). This CDR3 spans 16 amino acids. Germline-derived CDR1 and CDR2 are DFQATT and SNEGSKA (reference sequence). Trimming pared 6 bases from V and 1 base from J, leaving 22 bases between. In nucleotides, the CDR3 is TGCAGTGCCAAAGACATACTCTCGGAGGCATCCTACGAGCAGTACTTC. Residues: CSAKDILSEASYEQYF.

V usage is TRBV24-1 and J usage is TRBJ2-1; 8 bases are a match to TRBD2. There are 16 residues in the CDR3. The germline V gene encodes CDR1 KGHDR and CDR2 SFDVKD. J gave up 3 bases and V 7 bases, and 10 bases lay outside the gene matches. DNA of the CDR3: TGTGCCACCAGCCAAGATCCGGGAGGGCTCTACAATGAGCAGTTCTTC. Translation: CATSQDPGGLYNEQFF.

The chain carries TRBV4-3 and TRBJ2-3; possibly TRBD1 or TRBD2 for D (6 bases each). Germline V gene lookup returns CDR1 LGHNA and CDR2 YSLEER. CDR3 length: 19 amino acids. Trimming cost V 1 base and J 6 bases, with 26 bases left between them. The CDR3 DNA reads TGCGCCAGCAGCCAAGGGACAGCGAGTAGCGGATTTTCCTCGGATACGCAGTATTTT. It specifies CASSQGTASSGFSSDTQYF.

The gene calls are TRBV7-2 and TRBJ1-2; 10 bases map to TRBD1. Trimming removed 1 base from V and 7 bases from J; junction bases left unmatched: 12. The CDR3 runs to 17 residues. Germline CDR1 SGHTA, CDR2 FQGNSA. The chain's CDR3 is CASSLVPPTGGGFGYTF. The CDR3 DNA sequence: TGTGCCAGCAGCTTAGTCCCCCCGACAGGGGGCGGGTTTGGCTACACCTTC. The complete variable domain, with remaining parts taken from reference TRBV7-2 and TRBJ1-2, reads GAGVSQSPSNKVTEKGKDVELRCDPISGHTALYWYRQSLGQGLEFLIYFQGNSAPDKSGLPSDRFSAERTGGSVSTLTIQRTQQEDSAVYLCASSLVPPTGGGFGYTFGSGTRLTVV.

This clonotype occurred many times. The chain joins TRBV12-3 or TRBV12-4 to TRBJ1-1; 7 bases fit TRBD1. The CDR3 is 14 amino acids. The V segment lost 6 bases and the J segment 7 bases; nucleotides outside the gene matches: 11. CDR3 residues: CASSQSRGAFEAFF. Written as DNA, the CDR3 is TGTGCCAGCAGCCAGAGCAGGGGGGCTTTTGAAGCTTTCTTT.

This chain joins TRBV7-9 and TRBJ2-7; 7 bases match TRBD1. Germline CDR1 is SEHNR and CDR2 is FQNEAQ (reference sequence). Trimming removed 2 bases from V and 5 bases from J; junction bases left unmatched: 12. CDR3 length: 16 amino acids. The DNA for the CDR3 is TGTGCCAGCAGCTTAAGACAGGGTTTAGGGACCGACGAGCAGTACTTC. Encoded protein: CASSLRQGLGTDEQYF.

The rearrangement joins TRBV24-1 to TRBJ2-5; D ambiguous. Germline V gives CDR1 KGHDR, CDR2 SFDVKD. This CDR3 has 15 amino acids. Trimming shortened V by 4 bases and J by 4 bases, and 15 bases separated the two germline ends. Written as DNA, the CDR3 is TGTGCCACCAGTGACCCGTCGGGTGGTGGAGAGACCCAGTACTTC. Amino acids: CATSDPSGGGETQYF.